Detailed here is one T cell receptor (beta chain). Its antigen is currently unknown. Within the sample, other DNA sequences also encode this same CDR3. Assay used: immunoSEQ multiplex PCR; TCRdb lists only in-frame clones, some missing. This repertoire shows some 92,000 clones, 75% to 80% found once; its top ten account for about 22%. This CDR3 region has 13 residues. Trimming took 6 bases from V and 0 from J, leaving 8 bases between them. In germline, CDR1 is SGHNT, CDR2 YENEEA. These data belong to a study of cytotoxic CD8 clonotypes in ibrutinib-treated CLL. General study findings and limits: The clonality went up when patients responded to ibrutinib and dropped back toward baseline at progression. Few clonotypes were public, and these shrank or held steady under treatment.

The origin of this receptor is a human donor with chronic lymphocytic leukemia. The V gene is TRBV11-3, the J gene TRBJ1-1; no definite D call. The material was PBMCs, obtained after 24 months of ibrutinib treatment. This chain's CDR3 is CASSDRLNTEAFF. The CDR3 DNA follows: TGTGCCAGCAGTGATAGACTGAACACTGAAGCTTTCTTT.